This T cell receptor (beta chain) was recorded in a study of metastatic and nonmetastatic thyroid tumors. In its sample, this clone was seen many times. Until they underwent thyroid surgery, no patient had received any treatment. Trimming cost V 4 bases and J 5 bases; bases outside gene matches: 10. The germline CDR1 and CDR2 sequences are LGHDT and YNNKEL (reference sequence). This CDR3 spans 16 amino acids. Using MiXCR, TCRdb reanalyzed the PCR reads. The sample has some 32,000 clones, 15% to 20% seen once. This receptor was taken from a female donor with papillary thyroid cancer or a benign thyroid nodule (not recorded which). Some clones in this sample may be carry-over from other donors' samples. The chain carries TRBV3-1 and TRBJ1-5; TRBD1 matches 8 bases. Input material: blood. The CDR3 loop reads CASSPTLQGVHQPQHF. The CDR3 region has the DNA TGTGCCAGCAGCCCTACCCTACAGGGGGTGCATCAGCCCCAGCATTTT.